This T cell receptor beta chain emerged from a study of neurological immune-mediated disorders. General study findings and limits: None of the CDR3 amino acid sequences in expanded clones turned up in more than one subject, which points to private repertoires in all groups.

Time point indicated: technical triplicate 1. It was from 2 million PBMCs stored at -80 C that the unsorted libraries were obtained. The cDNA was generated through 5'RACE incorporating 10-nucleotide random UMIs. Each CDR3 protein is one row after TCRdb ran MiXCR on the 5' RACE reads. Here the sample spans 30,000 to 40,000 distinct CDR3 sequences, 8.5% to 14% being singletons. Regarding this clonotype: What it recognizes is unknown.

The CDR3 contains 13 residues. V shed 8 bases and J 2 bases; nucleotides not matched to a gene: 0. Germline CDR1 is SGHAT and CDR2 is FQNNGV. Sequencing input: PBMCs. The chain couples TRBV11-2 to TRBJ2-6; TRBD1 agrees at 7 bases. The sequence was obtained from a man aged 55-75 years with HTLV-1-associated myelopathy (HAM/TSP). The CDR3, as DNA: TGTGCCAGCGACAGGGCTGGGGCCAACGTCCTGACTTTC. It encodes CASDRAGANVLTF. Based on the CDR3 plus reference TRBV11-2 and TRBJ2-6, the full variable domain is EAGVAQSPRYKIIEKRQSVAFWCNPISGHATLYWYQQILGQGPKLLIQFQNNGVVDDSQLPKDRFSAERLKGVDSTLKIQPAKLEDSAVYLCASDRAGANVLTFGAGSRLTVL.